The 23 T cell receptor beta chains listed next were all sequenced from one sample in a study of control samples from healthy donors and cancer patients. The method was immunoSEQ multiplex PCR; TCRdb's version includes in-frame clones alone and lacks a portion of them. The sample has over 150,000 clones, 96% seen once; the top ten hold 1%. The material sequenced was blood. Receptors were obtained from a woman in her thirties in good health.

The chain is built from TRBV5-1 and TRBJ2-7, with no clear D. Trimming took off 1 base at V and 0 bases at J, with 5 bases between the two ends. The CDR3 contains 13 residues. Germline values: CDR1 SGHRS, CDR2 YFSETQ. CDR3 loop: CASSLIGSYEQYF. The CDR3 nucleotides are TGCGCCAGCAGCTTGATCGGCTCCTACGAGCAGTACTTC.

The chain has TRBV10-3 and TRBJ2-4; 9 positions agree with TRBD2. Looked up from germline, CDR1 is ENHRY and CDR2 is SYGVKD. The CDR3 has 14 residues. With 3 bases clipped from V and 6 bases from J, the junction kept 3 bases outside the gene matches. CDR3 residues: CAISDRREGNIQYF. The CDR3 DNA is TGTGCCATCAGTGATCGGCGGGAGGGAAACATTCAGTACTTC.

The V and J genes are TRBV11-2 and TRBJ1-1; D is undetermined. Trimming shortened V by 5 bases and J by 6 bases, and 10 bases separated the two germline ends. CDR3 length: 12 residues. CDR1 and CDR2 (germline): SGHAT, FQNNGV. CDR3 region: CASSPRRAEAFF. CDR3 in DNA: TGTGCCAGCAGCCCCCGGCGGGCTGAAGCTTTCTTT. The full variable domain, with the rest looked up from reference TRBV11-2 and TRBJ1-1, is EAGVAQSPRYKIIEKRQSVAFWCNPISGHATLYWYQQILGQGPKLLIQFQNNGVVDDSQLPKDRFSAERLKGVDSTLKIQPAKLEDSAVYLCASSPRRAEAFFGQGTRLTVV.

The chain joins TRBV9 to TRBJ2-5; TRBD2 aligns across 9 bases. Germline CDR1 reads SGDLS; CDR2 reads YYNGEE. The CDR3 spans 15 residues. The J segment lost 4 bases and the V segment lost 4 bases, leaving 8 bases of the junction unmatched. In DNA, the CDR3 is TGTGCCAGCAGCTTCAGCGGGGGGATGTCAGAGACCCAGTACTTC. As protein: CASSFSGGMSETQYF.

This clone was observed a handful of times. The V call is TRBV28, the J call TRBJ1-5; D not resolved. This CDR3 has 15 amino acids. The ends were cut back, 3 bases at V and 6 bases at J, with 15 bases in the middle. Per germline, CDR1 MDHEN and CDR2 SYDVKM. CDR3 coding DNA: TGTGCCAGCAGTTTGTTAGTTTCGGTTGTTCAGCCCCAGCATTTT. Its protein product is CASSLLVSVVQPQHF.

The V and J genes are TRBV5-1 and TRBJ2-1; 13 positions agree with TRBD2. Losses at the gene ends were 4 bases for V and 6 bases for J; bases not matched to a gene: 4. Germline V gene sequence: CDR1 SGHRS, CDR2 YFSETQ. This CDR3 spans 15 amino acids. The chain's CDR3 is CASSPWTSGSNEQFF. As DNA, the CDR3 is TGCGCCAGCAGCCCCTGGACTAGCGGGAGCAATGAGCAGTTCTTC.

The count of this clone is one. The chain has TRBV14 and TRBJ1-1; TRBD1 might be the D (5 bases). The germline CDR1 and CDR2 sequences are SGHDN and FVKESK. The V end lost 4 bases, the J end lost 3 bases, and 21 bases lay between the germline ends. The CDR3 is made up of 17 amino acids. The CDR3 here is CASSPWEGQAEDTEAFF. CDR3 nucleotides: TGTGCCAGCAGCCCCTGGGAGGGGCAGGCAGAGGACACTGAAGCTTTCTTT.

V usage is TRBV6-1 and J usage is TRBJ2-5; 10 nucleotides align to TRBD2. CDR1 MNHNS and CDR2 SASEGT come from the germline V gene. There are 16 residues in the CDR3. V lost 2 bases, J lost 5 bases, and 8 bases stayed unmatched. The CDR3 loop reads CASSELTSGISETQYF. For the CDR3, the DNA is TGTGCCAGCAGTGAATTAACTAGCGGGATTTCCGAGACCCAGTACTTC.

The V call is TRBV7-6, the J call TRBJ2-3; D might be TRBD2 (6 bases). This CDR3 region has 13 residues. Germline CDR1 reads SGHVS; CDR2 reads FNYEAQ. The V end lost 1 base, the J end lost 5 bases, and 7 bases lay between the germline ends. The CDR3 DNA reads as TGTGCCAGCAGCTTAGGCGGGATAGATACGCAGTATTTT. Protein sequence: CASSLGGIDTQYF. The entire variable domain, with the rest obtained from reference TRBV7-6 and TRBJ2-3, is as follows: GAGVSQSPRYKVTKRGQDVALRCDPISGHVSLYWYRQALGQGPEFLTYFNYEAQQDKSGLPNDRFSAERPEGSISTLTIQRTEQRDSAMYRCASSLGGIDTQYFGPGTRLTVL.

V gene TRBV27 combines with J gene TRBJ2-2; 12 bases agree with TRBD1. J gave up 2 bases and V 1 base, and 2 bases lay outside the gene matches. CDR1 is MNHEY and CDR2 is SMNVEV in the germline V gene (reference sequence). The CDR3 runs to 17 residues. CDR3 bases: TGTGCCAGCAGTTTATGGGGGACAGGGGGCAACACCGGGGAGCTGTTTTTT. Protein: CASSLWGTGGNTGELFF.

This chain links TRBV2 with TRBJ1-2; D is perhaps TRBD1 (6 bases). The CDR3 is made up of 15 amino acids. V lost 4 bases and J lost 7, with 19 bases in between. CDR1 SNHLY and CDR2 FYNNEI come from the germline V gene. The CDR3 nucleotides are TGTGCCAGCAGTGTAGTCGGGACAAATCAGGGTGGCTACACCTTC. As protein: CASSVVGTNQGGYTF.

The chain uses TRBV19 and TRBJ1-5; D is unresolved. From germline, CDR1 is LNHDA and CDR2 SQIVND (reference sequence). Deletions cut 6 bases from V and 3 bases from J, with 12 bases between. The CDR3 spans 14 residues. This chain's CDR3 is CASRQAGTNQPQHF. Here the CDR3 DNA reads TGTGCCAGTAGGCAGGCGGGCACCAATCAGCCCCAGCATTTT.

The chain is built from TRBV7-3 and TRBJ1-2; tentative D call: TRBD1 (5 bases). V was clipped by 5 bases and J by 4 bases, with 17 bases between them. Germline CDR1 is SGHTA and CDR2 is FQGTGA. The CDR3 is 15 residues long. DNA of the CDR3: TGTGCCAGCAGCCATCATATGGGACGCACCTATGGCTACACCTTC. Amino acids: CASSHHMGRTYGYTF.

The CDR3 sequence is CASRGGQGVNYGYTF. The CDR3 nucleotides are TGTGCCAGCAGGGGGGGACAGGGGGTAAACTATGGCTACACCTTC. The chain links TRBV6-5 to TRBJ1-2; TRBD1 matches at 11 bases. Germline lookup yields CDR1 MNHEY and CDR2 SVGAGI. This CDR3 comprises 15 residues. The J segment lost 2 bases and the V segment lost 6 bases, leaving 5 bases of the junction unmatched.

V and J are TRBV6-1 and TRBJ1-2; possible D gene TRBD1, 5 bases. This CDR3 contains 16 residues. V gave up 2 bases and J gave up 1 base, with 14 bases separating them. Germline lookup yields CDR1 MNHNS and CDR2 SASEGT. The CDR3 DNA follows: TGTGCCAGCAGTGAAAGTCCAGGGTTTGGTAACTATGGCTACACCTTC. It is translated as CASSESPGFGNYGYTF.

The CDR3, as DNA: TGTGCCAGCAGCGACGTGGAGGGCAATCAGCCCCAGCATTTT. Its translation is CASSDVEGNQPQHF. The V gene is TRBV28, the J gene TRBJ1-5; D call uncertain. CDR3 size: 14 residues. Germline assignment: CDR1 MDHEN and CDR2 SYDVKM. Trimming stripped 6 bases from V and 2 bases from J, with 11 bases between. Together with reference TRBV28 and TRBJ1-5, the CDR3 gives the full variable domain: DVKVTQSSRYLVKRTGEKVFLECVQDMDHENMFWYRQDPGLGLRLIYFSYDVKMKEKGDIPEGYSVSREKKERFSLILESASTNQTSMYLCASSDVEGNQPQHFGDGTRLSIL.

V usage is TRBV6-5 and J usage is TRBJ1-3; TRBD1 matches 8 bases. Germline CDR1 MNHEY, CDR2 SVGAGI. V was pared by 10 bases and J by 4 bases, with 9 bases of the junction left unmatched. The CDR3 consists of 14 residues. The DNA of the CDR3 is TGTGCCACCCCTAATGACAGGGGAGGAAACACCATATATTTT. It encodes CATPNDRGGNTIYF.

The chain uses TRBV28 and TRBJ1-2; 7 nucleotides match TRBD1. The germline V gene has CDR1 MDHEN and CDR2 SYDVKM. V lost 2 bases and J lost 2; bases outside the gene matches: 2. This CDR3 region has 14 residues. The CDR3, as DNA: TGTGCCAGCAGTTTAGAACAGGGGAACTATGGCTACACCTTC. Translated, it gives CASSLEQGNYGYTF.

This chain joins TRBV5-1 and TRBJ2-2; D not resolved. The CDR3 is 16 amino acids. Germline CDR1 and CDR2: SGHRS and YFSETQ. Trimming cost V 4 bases and J 0 bases, with 13 bases left between them. The CDR3 sequence is CASSPGVGANTGELFF. The CDR3 region has the DNA TGCGCCAGCAGCCCTGGTGTTGGGGCGAACACCGGGGAGCTGTTTTTT. Supplemented by reference TRBV5-1 and TRBJ2-2, the full variable domain reads KAGVTQTPRYLIKTRGQQVTLSCSPISGHRSVSWYQQTPGQGLQFLFEYFSETQRNKGNFPGRFSGRQFSNSRSEMNVSTLELGDSALYLCASSPGVGANTGELFFGEGSRLTVL.

The V and J genes are TRBV15 and TRBJ1-5; D is unclear. CDR1 is LNHNV and CDR2 is YYDKDF in the germline V gene (reference sequence). V lost 0 bases to trimming and J lost 1 base, with 10 bases between them. The CDR3 loop spans 16 amino acids. CDR3 coding DNA: TGTGCCACCAGCAGAGACGGGGAAGAGAGCAATCAGCCCCAGCATTTT. This encodes CATSRDGEESNQPQHF.

The chain links TRBV6-5 to TRBJ2-1; 7 nucleotides align to TRBD1. This CDR3 contains 15 residues. Germline CDR1 reads MNHEY; CDR2 reads SVGAGI. Trimming removed 6 bases from V and 6 bases from J; junction bases left unmatched: 11. CDR3 loop: CASSPRDRVFNEQFF. The DNA of the CDR3 is TGTGCCAGCAGCCCCCGCGACAGGGTTTTCAATGAGCAGTTCTTC.

As to this clone: Other DNA sequences within the sample encode an identical CDR3. The V gene is TRBV29-1, the J gene TRBJ2-1, with D perhaps TRBD2 (6 bases). Trimming pared 3 bases from V and 6 bases from J, leaving 18 bases between. The CDR3 length is 15 residues. CDR1 is SQVTM and CDR2 is ANQGSEA in the germline V gene. CDR3 residues: CSVEWRGSSGNEQFF. The CDR3 region has the DNA TGCAGCGTTGAGTGGCGGGGATCCTCGGGCAATGAGCAGTTCTTC.

The rearrangement joins TRBV9 to TRBJ1-2, with D tentatively TRBD1 (6 bases). Germline values: CDR1 SGDLS, CDR2 YYNGEE. The CDR3 is 12 amino acids. V gave up 3 bases and J gave up 7 bases, with 10 bases separating them. In nucleotides, the CDR3 is TGTGCCAGCAGCGCGGACAGTATTGGCTACACCTTC. Translated, it gives CASSADSIGYTF.